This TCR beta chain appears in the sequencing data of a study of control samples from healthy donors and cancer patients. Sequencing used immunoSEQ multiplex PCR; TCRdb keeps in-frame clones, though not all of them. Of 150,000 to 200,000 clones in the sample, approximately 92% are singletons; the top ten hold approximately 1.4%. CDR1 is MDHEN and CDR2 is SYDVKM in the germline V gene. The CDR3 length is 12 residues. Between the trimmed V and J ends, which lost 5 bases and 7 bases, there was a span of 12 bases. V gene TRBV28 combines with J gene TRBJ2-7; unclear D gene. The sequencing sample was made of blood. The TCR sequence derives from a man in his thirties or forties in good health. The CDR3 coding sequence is TGTGCCAGCAGTATCCTGCTCTTGGAGCAGTACTTC. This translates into CASSILLLEQYF.